This TCR beta chain derives from a study of cytomegalovirus exposure and HLA in healthy donors. Trimming took 3 bases from V and 6 from J, leaving 8 bases between them. Germline CDR1 reads MNHNS; CDR2 reads SASEGT. This CDR3 has 13 amino acids. PCR primers comprised 60 Vbeta and 13 Jbeta primers. Measured with immunoSEQ multiplex PCR; TCRdb has only the in-frame clones, and not every one. The table includes under 100,000 clones, roughly 80% detected once. The receptor comes from a boy between 10 and 17 years old in good health and CMV-seronegative. The chain carries TRBV6-1 and TRBJ1-4; possible D gene TRBD1, 5 bases. Source material: PBMCs. The DNA for the CDR3 is TGTGCCAGCAGTGATTCGACAGATGAAAAACTGTTTTTT. It yields the protein CASSDSTDEKLFF.